This TCR beta chain was captured by sequencing in a study of cytomegalovirus exposure and HLA in healthy donors. Notes on the study in general: Later analysis revealed greater clonal expansion in HLA-associated TCR beta chains than in equally common others.

CDR1 and CDR2 from the germline V gene are SGHAT and FQDESV (reference sequence). The CDR3 consists of 14 residues. J was trimmed by 3 bases and V by 3 bases; bases with no gene match: 3. This clone was detected once. The antigen remains unidentified. In the PCR, 60 Vbeta and 13 Jbeta primers were used. Generated by immunoSEQ multiplex PCR, the TCRdb table keeps only in-frame clones and is missing some. Of 150,000 to 170,000 clones listed, around 80% are singletons. Sequencing used PBMCs. The TCR was taken from a woman aged 40 to 55 in good health and CMV-seropositive. The V call is TRBV11-1, the J call TRBJ2-3, with 7 bases fitting TRBD2. In DNA form, the CDR3 reads TGTGCCAGCAGCTTTGCGGGAGAAACAGATACGCAGTATTTT. This encodes CASSFAGETDTQYF. The full variable domain, rest sourced from reference TRBV11-1 and TRBJ2-3, is EAEVAQSPRYKITEKSQAVAFWCDPISGHATLYWYRQILGQGPELLVQFQDESVVDDSQLPKDRFSAERLKGVDSTLKIQPAELGDSAMYLCASSFAGETDTQYFGPGTRLTVL.